This T cell receptor beta chain was documented in a study of technical replicates of blood from several donors (dated by TCRdb to between 2016 and 2019). Regarding this clone: It lacks a known antigen. No much larger clone is present one base from it, and per-base qualities are unavailable.

The method was the immunoSEQ multiplex PCR assay. The immuneACCESS repertoire file appears here via TCRdb, limited to in-frame rearrangements. These files lack a portion of the clones; in checked studies, under half of the deficit traces to unresolved V genes, and the cause of the others is not known. The sample table lists tens of thousands of clones, 92% of them with a count of one. The ten largest clones take up 0.27% of the sample. V lost 3 bases and J lost 0 bases; the stretch between them is 20 bases long. CDR1 and CDR2, per the germline V gene (reference sequence), are LNHDA and SQIVND. From the cysteine through the phenylalanine, the CDR3 covers 18 amino acids. Left in the record is the CDR3 DNA by itself, 54 bases read in frame from the first base.

What was sequenced was T cells isolated from PBMCs. The TCR comes from a human donor in good health. The sequence joins TRBV19 to TRBJ1-2; the D gene assignment is ambiguous. The DNA is as follows: TGTGCCAGTAGTATTCGCTATATGGGCAGAAGTTCTAACTATGGCTACACCTTC. It encodes CASSIRYMGRSSNYGYTF.